This T cell receptor (beta chain) was identified during a study of blood T cell repertoires in COVID-19. Across the study: PBMCs, B-cell-depleted T cells, or T cells provided the cDNA or gDNA that made up the material.

Per the original methods: Estimates of nucleated cell counts were drawn from the amplification of reference gene primers. Method: immunoSEQ multiplex PCR; TCRdb's copy keeps in-frame clones and lacks some. V and J calls and clone size are given by that table; D and trimming were obtained from the DNA. The sample yields approximately 320,000 clones, 70% to 90% seen once. The germline V gene encodes CDR1 SGHTA and CDR2 FQGTGA. V lost 5 bases and J lost 0, with 13 bases in between. The CDR3 runs to 16 residues. The rearrangement joins TRBV7-3 to TRBJ1-4; D uncertain. This TCR was sampled from a human donor in a cohort sampled during active COVID-19. The sample was peripheral blood. In nucleotides, the CDR3 is TGTGCCAGCAGCCCGAACTCTAGTCCAACTAATGAAAAACTGTTTTTT. Amino acids: CASSPNSSPTNEKLFF.